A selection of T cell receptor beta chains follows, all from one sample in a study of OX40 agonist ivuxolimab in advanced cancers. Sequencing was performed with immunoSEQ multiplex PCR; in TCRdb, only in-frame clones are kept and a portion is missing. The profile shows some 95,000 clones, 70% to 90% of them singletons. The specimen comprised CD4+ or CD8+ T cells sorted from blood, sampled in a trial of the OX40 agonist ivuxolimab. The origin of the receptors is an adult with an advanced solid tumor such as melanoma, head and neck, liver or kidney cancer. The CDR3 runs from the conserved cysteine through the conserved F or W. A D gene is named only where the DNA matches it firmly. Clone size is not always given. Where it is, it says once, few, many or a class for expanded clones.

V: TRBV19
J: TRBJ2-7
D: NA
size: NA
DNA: TGTGCCAGTAGTATAGATAGGGGCAGACCCCGCTCCTACGAGCAGTACTTC
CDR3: CASSIDRGRPRSYEQYF

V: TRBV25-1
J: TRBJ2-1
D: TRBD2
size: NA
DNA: TGTGCCAGCAGTAAGTCGCGGGAGGGCACTGAGCAGTTCTTC
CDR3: CASSKSREGTEQFF

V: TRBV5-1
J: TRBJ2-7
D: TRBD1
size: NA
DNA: TGCGCCAGCAGCTTGACAGGGGGCAACCCCTACGAGCAGTACTTC
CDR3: CASSLTGGNPYEQYF

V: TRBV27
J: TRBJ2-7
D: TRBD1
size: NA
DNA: TGTGCCACCAGACAGGGGGCTTCTTACGAGCAGTACTTC
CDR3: CATRQGASYEQYF

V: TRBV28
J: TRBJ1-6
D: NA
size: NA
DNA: TGTGCCAGCAGTCCCCGAGTGGGTTTTAATTCACCCCTCCACTTT
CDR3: CASSPRVGFNSPLHF

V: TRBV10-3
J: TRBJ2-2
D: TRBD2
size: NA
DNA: TGTGCCATCAGTGGTCCTCCGGGACTAGCGGGGGACTCCGCCGGGGAGCTGTTTTTT
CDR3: CAISGPPGLAGDSAGELFF

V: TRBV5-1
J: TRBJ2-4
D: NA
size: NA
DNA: TGCGCCAGCAGCTTGGGTGCTAGGGGGGACATTCAGTACTTC
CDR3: CASSLGARGDIQYF

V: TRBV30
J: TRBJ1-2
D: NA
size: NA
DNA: TGTGCCTGGAGTGTTGTACTATACTATGGCTACACCTTC
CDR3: CAWSVVLYYGYTF

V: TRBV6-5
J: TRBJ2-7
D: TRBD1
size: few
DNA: TGTGCCAGCAGGGGATTGGGACAGGGGAGAAACGAGCAGTACTTC
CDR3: CASRGLGQGRNEQYF

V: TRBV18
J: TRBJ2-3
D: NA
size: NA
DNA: TGTGCCAGCTCACCATCCCTCACAGATACGCAGTATTTT
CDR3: CASSPSLTDTQYF

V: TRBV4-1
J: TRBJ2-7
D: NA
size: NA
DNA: TGCGCCAGCCAGAAGGACTTAGTAACCTACGAGCAGTACTTC
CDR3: CASQKDLVTYEQYF

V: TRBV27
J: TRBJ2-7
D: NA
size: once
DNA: TGTGCCAGCAGTCCAGCCCCCGGAAACAACTACGAGCAGTACTTC
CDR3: CASSPAPGNNYEQYF

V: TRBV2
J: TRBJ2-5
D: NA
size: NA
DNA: TGTGCCAGCAGTGAAGTGCGGGAGACCCAGTACTTC
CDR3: CASSEVRETQYF

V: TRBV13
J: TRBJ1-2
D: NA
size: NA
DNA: TGTGCCAGCAGTCCCCGGGGCGGGTTCTATGGCTACACCTTC
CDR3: CASSPRGGFYGYTF

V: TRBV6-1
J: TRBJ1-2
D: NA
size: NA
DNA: TGTGCCAGCAGTGAAGGAGGGTCCCACTATGGCTACACCTTC
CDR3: CASSEGGSHYGYTF

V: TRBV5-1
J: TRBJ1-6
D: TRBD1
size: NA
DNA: TGCGCCAACAGCTTCCAAGCAGGGGGAAATTCACCCCTCCACTTT
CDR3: CANSFQAGGNSPLHF

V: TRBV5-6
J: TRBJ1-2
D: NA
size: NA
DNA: TGTGCCAGCAGCCCCCGAGAGAGCTCTTCCTATGGCTACACCTTC
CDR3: CASSPRESSSYGYTF

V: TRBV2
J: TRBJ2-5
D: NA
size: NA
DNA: TGTGCCAGCATGGAACAGATACAAGAGACCCAGTACTTC
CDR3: CASMEQIQETQYF

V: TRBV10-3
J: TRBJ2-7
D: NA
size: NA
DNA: TGTGCCATCAGTGAGTCCCTAGTTTACGAGCAGTACTTC
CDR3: CAISESLVYEQYF

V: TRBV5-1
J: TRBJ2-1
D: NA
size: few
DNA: TGCGCCAGCAGCTTGGTGGGCGGCTCAACCTACAATGAGCAGTTCTTC
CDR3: CASSLVGGSTYNEQFF

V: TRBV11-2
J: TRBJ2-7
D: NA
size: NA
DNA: TGTGCCAGCAGCTTAAGCCGCGGGTTTTCAGAGGAGCAGTACTTC
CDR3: CASSLSRGFSEEQYF

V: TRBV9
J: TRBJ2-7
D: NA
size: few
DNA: TGTGCCAGCAGCCCGGGGGGACAGGTCATCCCCTACGAGCAGTACTTC
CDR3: CASSPGGQVIPYEQYF

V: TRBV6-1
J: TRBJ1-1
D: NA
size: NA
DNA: TGTGCCAGCAGCCCCATCCGGGGGACTGAAGCTTTCTTT
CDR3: CASSPIRGTEAFF

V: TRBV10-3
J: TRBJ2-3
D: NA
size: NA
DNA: TGTGCCATCAGTCCCCGGGACCTCAACACAGATACGCAGTATTTT
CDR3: CAISPRDLNTDTQYF

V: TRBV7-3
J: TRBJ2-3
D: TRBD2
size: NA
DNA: TGTGCCAGCAGCGTACTAGCGGGAGTAGGCCCAGATACGCAGTATTTT
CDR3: CASSVLAGVGPDTQYF

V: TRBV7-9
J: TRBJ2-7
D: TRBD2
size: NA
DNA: TGTGCCAGCAGCTTAGAGACTAGCAGGTACGAGCAGTACTTC
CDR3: CASSLETSRYEQYF

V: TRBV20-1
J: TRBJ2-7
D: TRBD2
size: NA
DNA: TGCAGTGCTAGGCGGGGGGGTTTAATAGACTTC
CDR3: CSARRGGLIDF

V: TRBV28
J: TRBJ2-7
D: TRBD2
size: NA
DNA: TGTGCCAGCAGTTTAGAGGGACTAGATCTCAACGAGCAGTACTTC
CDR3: CASSLEGLDLNEQYF

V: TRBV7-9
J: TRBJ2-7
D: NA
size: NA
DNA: TGTGCCAGCAGCTCGTACAGGGAACTGACGTACTTC
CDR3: CASSSYRELTYF

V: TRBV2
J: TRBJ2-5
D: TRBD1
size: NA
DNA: TGTGCCAGCAGGAGGGACAGGTACCAAGAGACCCAGTACTTC
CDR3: CASRRDRYQETQYF

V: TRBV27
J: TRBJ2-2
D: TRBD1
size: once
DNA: TGTGCCAGCAGTCTCCACGGGACAGGGTTTTCCGCGACCGGGGAGCTGTTTTTT
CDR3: CASSLHGTGFSATGELFF

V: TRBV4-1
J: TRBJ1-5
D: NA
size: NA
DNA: TGCGCCAGCAGCCAAGTGGATAATCAGCCCCAGCATTTT
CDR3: CASSQVDNQPQHF

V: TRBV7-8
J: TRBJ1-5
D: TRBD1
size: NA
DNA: TGTGCCAGCAGCCTACAGGGGGACCAGCCCCAGCATTTT
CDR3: CASSLQGDQPQHF

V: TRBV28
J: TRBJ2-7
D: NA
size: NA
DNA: TGTGCCAGCAGCACTAATTGGCTGCAGTACTTC
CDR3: CASSTNWLQYF

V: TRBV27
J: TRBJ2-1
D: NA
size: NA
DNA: TGTGCCAGCACCCGGAGGTGGGACATCCCCTCCAATGAGCAGTTCTTC
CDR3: CASTRRWDIPSNEQFF

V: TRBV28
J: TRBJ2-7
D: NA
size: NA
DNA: TGTGCCAGCAGCCAACAGGGTTTCACCTACGAGCAGTACTTC
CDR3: CASSQQGFTYEQYF

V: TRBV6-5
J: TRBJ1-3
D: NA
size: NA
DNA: TGTGCCAGCAGTTACGGGATTTCTGGAAACACCATATATTTT
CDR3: CASSYGISGNTIYF

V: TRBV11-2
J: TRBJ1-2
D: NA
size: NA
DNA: TGTGCCAGCAGCTTGTCCCGTGAGGCATACTATGGCTACACCTTC
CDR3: CASSLSREAYYGYTF

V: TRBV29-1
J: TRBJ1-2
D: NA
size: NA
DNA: TGCAGCGTTGAATACTATGGCTACACCTTC
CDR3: CSVEYYGYTF

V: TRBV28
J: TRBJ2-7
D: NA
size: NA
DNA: TGTGCCAGCAGTTTCGGGAGTGGGACCTACGAGCAGTACTTC
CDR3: CASSFGSGTYEQYF

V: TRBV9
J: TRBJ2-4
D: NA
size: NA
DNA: TGTGCCAGCAGCGTAACAGGAGGGAGCATTCAGTACTTC
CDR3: CASSVTGGSIQYF

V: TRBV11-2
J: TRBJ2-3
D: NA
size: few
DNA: TGTGCCAGCGGGGCGGGATATATGCAGTATTTT
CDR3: CASGAGYMQYF

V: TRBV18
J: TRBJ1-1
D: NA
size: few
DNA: TGTGCCAGCTCTCGGGACGAACACACTGAAGCTTTCTTT
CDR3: CASSRDEHTEAFF

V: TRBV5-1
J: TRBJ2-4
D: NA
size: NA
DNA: TGCGCCAGCAGCACCGGCCGGGGAAACATTCAGTACTTC
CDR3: CASSTGRGNIQYF